These 26 T cell receptor beta chains share one sample of origin, sequenced in a study of Graves' ophthalmopathy and Graves' hyperthyroidism. RNA transcripts served as template for amplifying TCR beta CDR3 sequences. First-round RT-PCR used HTBI primers; second-round multiplex PCR followed. TCRdb used MiXCR to reprocess the multiplex PCR reads, holding one entry per CDR3 protein. The profile shows about 220,000 distinct CDR3 sequences, roughly 21% of them singletons. The material sequenced was peripheral blood. These receptors originate from a woman between 50 and 59 years old with Graves' ophthalmopathy.

At least ten counts were recorded for this clonotype. The CDR3 loop is CAISDNDGMRHMNTEAFF. The CDR3 DNA reads TGTGCCATCAGTGACAACGACGGCATGCGACACATGAACACTGAAGCTTTCTTT. This sequence joins TRBV10-3 and TRBJ1-1; D is undetermined. V shed 3 bases and J shed 0 bases, with 20 bases lying between them. The length of the CDR3 is 18 residues. Germline V gives CDR1 ENHRY, CDR2 SYGVKD.

This clonotype showed up just a few times. The J gene is TRBJ2-7, the V gene TRBV4-1, with 7 bases fitting TRBD2. The V segment lost 0 bases and the J segment 1 base; nucleotides outside the gene matches: 6. This CDR3 spans 16 amino acids. Per the germline V gene, CDR1 is MGHRA and CDR2 is YSYEKL. The CDR3 loop is CASSQDRGRGSYEQYF. The CDR3 DNA sequence: TGCGCCAGCAGCCAAGATCGCGGGAGAGGTTCCTACGAGCAGTACTTC.

This clonotype was recorded many times. This chain connects TRBV15 to TRBJ2-7, with a weak D call TRBD1 (8 bases). This CDR3 comprises 15 residues. Germline CDR1 reads LNHNV; CDR2 reads YYDKDF (reference sequence). Trimming left V 1 base short and J 4 bases short, with 14 bases between. In DNA, the CDR3 is TGTGCCACCAGCAGAGGAGCGGGACAGGCTTACGAGCAGTACTTC. This translates into CATSRGAGQAYEQYF.

There are many counts of this clonotype. The chain has TRBV11-2 and TRBJ1-2, with D perhaps TRBD1 (5 bases). V was pared by 1 base and J by 7 bases, with 7 bases between. Per germline, CDR1 SGHAT and CDR2 FQNNGV. The CDR3 extends over 12 amino acids. The CDR3 region has the DNA TGTGCCAGCAGCTTAGGCAGGGTTGGCTACACCTTC. It codes for CASSLGRVGYTF.

Ten or more counts support this clonotype. A read error may account for a junction end that differs from germline. The V gene is TRBV5-1, the J gene TRBJ1-1; 8 nucleotides agree with TRBD1. Germline values: CDR1 SGHRS, CDR2 YFSETQ. This CDR3 contains 15 residues. The CDR3 protein is CASTLTGVVNTEAFF. In nucleotides, the CDR3 is TGCGCCAGCACCTTGACAGGGGTGGTGAACACTGAAGCTTTCTTT.

The chain has TRBV5-1 and TRBJ2-2; 10 bases are shared with TRBD1. The CDR3 is 17 residues long. The germline V gene has CDR1 SGHRS and CDR2 YFSETQ. With V trimmed by 4 bases and J by 4 bases, 10 bases remained unmatched. This chain's CDR3 is CASSPTPGQGTTGELFF. CDR3 DNA sequence: TGCGCCAGCAGCCCCACTCCGGGACAGGGGACCACCGGGGAGCTGTTTTTT.

This chain connects TRBV15 to TRBJ2-7, with D perhaps being TRBD1 or TRBD2 (6 bases each). Trimming took off 5 bases at V and 2 bases at J, with 22 bases between the two ends. The CDR3 covers 17 residues. Germline CDR1 is LNHNV and CDR2 is YYDKDF (reference sequence). The CDR3 loop is CATSYLKEGERAYEQYF. DNA for the CDR3: TGTGCCACCAGCTATCTAAAGGAGGGGGAGAGGGCCTACGAGCAGTACTTC.

This clonotype was counted at least ten times. CDR3 nucleotides: TGTGCCAGCAGTTCGGCAGGGCGTAGCCAGCCCCAGCATTTT. Protein: CASSSAGRSQPQHF. V gene TRBV28 combines with J gene TRBJ1-5; tentatively, D is TRBD1 (5 bases). CDR3 length equals 14 residues. Deletions cut 4 bases from V and 7 bases from J, with 14 bases between. Germline CDR1 reads MDHEN; CDR2 reads SYDVKM.

Ten or more counts support this clonotype. The chain couples TRBV11-2 to TRBJ2-4; D is possibly TRBD2 (6 bases). The V gene lost 1 base and the J gene lost 0 bases, with 16 bases spanning the gap. Germline-derived CDR1 and CDR2 are SGHAT and FQNNGV. This CDR3 spans 18 amino acids. CDR3 sequence reads: CASSLGTGAEEAKNIQYF. In DNA form, the CDR3 reads TGTGCCAGCAGCTTAGGGACGGGAGCGGAAGAAGCCAAAAACATTCAGTACTTC.

The sample holds many counts of this clonotype. The chain joins TRBV7-2 to TRBJ1-1; no definite D call. Germline assignment: CDR1 SGHTA and CDR2 FQGNSA. The CDR3 is 14 residues long. V lost 4 bases to trimming and J lost 1 base, with 10 bases between them. The CDR3 DNA follows: TGTGCCAGCAGCTCCCGGTGGGGGAACACTGAAGCTTTCTTT. Its protein product is CASSSRWGNTEAFF. Using reference TRBV7-2 and TRBJ1-1 for the parts outside the CDR3, the full variable domain is GAGVSQSPSNKVTEKGKDVELRCDPISGHTALYWYRQSLGQGLEFLIYFQGNSAPDKSGLPSDRFSAERTGGSVSTLTIQRTQQEDSAVYLCASSSRWGNTEAFFGQGTRLTVV.

The V call is TRBV20-1, the J call TRBJ1-2; unclear D gene. The V and J ends lost 0 bases and 4 bases respectively, with 15 bases between them. This CDR3 has 15 amino acids. Germline-derived CDR1 and CDR2 are DFQATT and SNEGSKA (reference sequence). CDR3 coding DNA: TGCAGTGCTAGAGATCAACGGGGTTCTCGCTATGGCTACACCTTC. Protein sequence: CSARDQRGSRYGYTF.

This clonotype was counted ten times or more. V is TRBV4-2 and J is TRBJ2-2; D is uncertain. Trimming shortened V by 0 bases and J by 5 bases, and 7 bases separated the two germline ends. This CDR3 region has 14 residues. Germline values: CDR1 LGHNA, CDR2 YNFKEQ. The CDR3 loop reads CASSQDGQTGELFF. The CDR3 DNA reads TGTGCCAGCAGCCAAGATGGGCAGACCGGGGAGCTGTTTTTT.

This clonotype was seen ten or more times. Sequence at one end of the junction differs from germline and may be a read error. The V call is TRBV6-1, the J call TRBJ1-5, with 8 bases identical to TRBD1. CDR1 is MNHNS, CDR2 SASEGT, per germline. The CDR3 is 13 amino acids. The CDR3 reads CASRSDRAQPRHF. CDR3 coding DNA: TGTGCCAGCAGATCGGACAGGGCCCAGCCCCGGCATTTT.

This clonotype was detected only a few times. The chain carries TRBV7-3 and TRBJ2-2, with a tentative D call TRBD2 (5 bases). Germline loops: CDR1 SGHTA, CDR2 FQGTGA. Between the trimmed V and J ends, which lost 5 bases and 10 bases, there was a span of 17 bases. CDR3 length: 14 residues. CDR3 loop: CASSPTSGYAELFF. DNA for the CDR3: TGTGCCAGCAGCCCCACTAGTGGTTATGCGGAGCTGTTTTTT.

This clonotype came up many times. This sequence joins TRBV28 and TRBJ1-1, with D perhaps TRBD1 (5 bases). V lost 10 bases and J 1 base, leaving 10 bases between the germline ends. This CDR3 region has 12 residues. Germline CDR1 is MDHEN and CDR2 is SYDVKM. The CDR3 sequence is CAIGGTNTEAFF. CDR3 DNA sequence: TGTGCCATCGGGGGGACGAACACTGAAGCTTTCTTT.

The table lists this clonotype with many counts. DNA of the CDR3: TGTGCCAGCAGCCAAGATACAGGGGGCTTTGAAGCTTTCTTT. Its translation: CASSQDTGGFEAFF. The chain recombines TRBV4-2 with TRBJ1-1; TRBD1 matches at 9 bases. J was trimmed by 7 bases and V by 0 bases; bases with no gene match: 3. CDR1 LGHNA and CDR2 YNFKEQ come from the germline V gene. The CDR3 loop spans 14 amino acids.

In this sample, this clonotype turned up many times. This chain joins TRBV6-9 and TRBJ2-5; D may be TRBD1 or TRBD2 (5 bases each). Trimming removed 8 bases at V and 3 bases at J, with 13 bases between. CDR1 and CDR2 from the germline V gene are MNHGY and SVAAGI. This CDR3 is built from 13 residues. CDR3 bases: TGTGCCAGCGGTGGGACCATCAAAGAGACCCAGTACTTC. Translation gives CASGGTIKETQYF.

In its sample, this clonotype was seen many times. The chain couples TRBV9 to TRBJ2-2; D remains ambiguous. CDR1 is SGDLS and CDR2 is YYNGEE in the germline V gene. V was pared by 0 bases and J by 8 bases, with 8 bases between. This CDR3 is 13 amino acids long. The CDR3 is CASSVGLTGELFF. CDR3 coding DNA: TGTGCCAGCAGCGTAGGGCTGACAGGGGAGCTGTTTTTT.

In this sample, this clonotype turned up once. The genes are TRBV6-2 or TRBV6-3 and TRBJ1-1; D is ambiguous. From germline, CDR1 is MNHEY and CDR2 SVGEGT. The CDR3 is 12 amino acids. The V and J ends lost 0 bases and 6 bases respectively, with 5 bases between them. Here the CDR3 reads CASSYSIAEAFF. CDR3 nucleotides: TGTGCCAGCAGTTACTCGATCGCTGAAGCTTTCTTT.

This clonotype came up many times. The chain recombines TRBV2 with TRBJ1-2; no definite D call. Germline lookup yields CDR1 SNHLY and CDR2 FYNNEI. V shed 4 bases and J shed 2 bases, with 11 bases lying between them. The CDR3 has 14 residues. The CDR3 region is CASSGSGQNYGYTF. In DNA, the CDR3 is TGTGCCAGCAGTGGATCTGGGCAGAACTATGGCTACACCTTC.

This clonotype was recorded at least ten times. This chain joins TRBV19 and TRBJ2-5; 13 bases align to TRBD2. Looked up from germline, CDR1 is LNHDA and CDR2 is SQIVND (reference sequence). The CDR3 consists of 17 residues. The ends lost 6 bases at V and 1 base at J; junction bases unmatched: 8. The DNA for the CDR3 is TGTGCCAGTAGGGGGACTAGCGGGAAGATTGTCCAAGAGACCCAGTACTTC. Amino acid sequence: CASRGTSGKIVQETQYF.

This clonotype has ten or more counts. The V and J genes are TRBV25-1 and TRBJ2-5, with TRBD2 identical over 14 bases. Germline lookup yields CDR1 MGHDK and CDR2 SYGVNS. The CDR3 runs 18 residues. With V trimmed by 3 bases and J by 5 bases, 11 bases remained unmatched. The CDR3, as DNA: TGTGCCAGCAGTGACCCCAGGACTAGCGGGAGGATCGGCGAGACCCAGTACTTC. It encodes CASSDPRTSGRIGETQYF.

This clonotype came up many times. V gene TRBV20-1 combines with J gene TRBJ2-5, with 13 bases identical to TRBD2. CDR1 and CDR2 (germline): DFQATT, SNEGSKA (reference sequence). V trimming: 5 bases; J trimming: 2 bases; junction bases outside the gene matches: 8. This CDR3 has 16 residues. CDR3 sequence: CSAGGTSGTLQETQYF. DNA of the CDR3: TGCAGTGCTGGGGGGACTAGCGGGACTCTTCAAGAGACCCAGTACTTC.

This clonotype came up many times. The chain links TRBV7-2 to TRBJ2-5; 8 bases match TRBD2. The trim removed 3 bases at V and 3 bases at J, leaving 3 bases unmatched. Germline CDR1 is SGHTA and CDR2 is FQGNSA. This CDR3 has 14 residues. This CDR3 is CASSLYGREETQYF. The CDR3 nucleotides read TGTGCCAGCAGCTTGTACGGGAGGGAAGAGACCCAGTACTTC.

This clonotype came up once. V is TRBV2 and J is TRBJ1-1, with 10 bases identical to TRBD1. After removal of 7 bases from V and 5 bases from J, the junction contained 16 bases not matched to a gene. Germline V lookup: CDR1 SNHLY, CDR2 FYNNEI. This CDR3 spans 17 amino acids. The CDR3 coding sequence is TGTGCCAGCAATTGGGCTGAGTGGGGACAGGGGAGGACTGAAGCTTTCTTT. Protein product: CASNWAEWGQGRTEAFF.

This clonotype was observed many times. This chain joins TRBV11-1 and TRBJ1-2; D ambiguous. Germline assignment: CDR1 SGHAT and CDR2 FQDESV (reference sequence). This CDR3 is 16 amino acids long. V was pared by 3 bases and J by 7 bases, with 21 bases between. CDR3 nucleotides: TGTGCCAGCAGCTTGGGTGGGGATGGGGTCGAGCGTGGCTACACCTTC. Translating gives CASSLGGDGVERGYTF.